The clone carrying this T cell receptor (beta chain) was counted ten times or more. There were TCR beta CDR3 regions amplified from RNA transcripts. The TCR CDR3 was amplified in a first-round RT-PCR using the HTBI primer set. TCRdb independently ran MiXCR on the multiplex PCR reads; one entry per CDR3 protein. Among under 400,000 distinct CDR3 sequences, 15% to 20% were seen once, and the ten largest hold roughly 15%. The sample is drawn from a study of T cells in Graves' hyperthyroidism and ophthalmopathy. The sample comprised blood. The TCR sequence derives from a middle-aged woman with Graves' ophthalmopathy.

CDR3: CASSLAGPPAEQYF. CDR3 sequence (DNA): TGTGCCAGCAGCTTAGCGGGCCCTCCTGCCGAGCAGTACTTC. The chain is built from TRBV7-2 and TRBJ2-7; D unclear. The CDR3 runs to 14 residues. V was shortened by 0 bases and J by 6 bases, with 12 bases between the two germline ends. Germline CDR1 and CDR2: SGHTA and FQGNSA.